This T cell receptor beta chain was profiled in a study of blood T cells in healthy people across ages. This clonotype came up a few times. With a J-beta primer mix and a sample-barcoded 5' primer, a second PCR ran about 7 to 12 cycles. TCRdb analysed the 5' RACE reads with MiXCR anew, one entry per CDR3 protein. The sample has 1.4 million to 1.5 million distinct CDR3 sequences; about 43% are singletons. The CDR3 spans 14 residues. V trimming: 8 bases; J trimming: 1 base; junction bases outside the gene matches: 6. From germline, CDR1 is ENHRY and CDR2 SYGVKD. The chain links TRBV10-3 to TRBJ1-1; 8 bases are a match to TRBD1. The sample taken for sequencing was blood. This clonotype was sampled from a woman aged 18 to 35 in good health. The CDR3 coding sequence is TGTGCCATCGGTACAGGGGGGAAGAACACTGAAGCTTTCTTT. It translates to CAIGTGGKNTEAFF.